One sample yielded the 16 T cell receptor beta chains listed below, sequenced in a study of shared clonotypes between healthy human individuals (dated by TCRdb to 2019 to 2021). Library creation used the immunoSEQ multiplex PCR assay. TCRdb took over this immuneACCESS table, retaining in-frame rearrangements with V and J assigned. Such tables are incomplete; in checked studies, under half of the missing clones stem from an unresolved V gene, and the remainder is unexplained. Across this sample there are hundreds of thousands of clones, with around 97% seen only once. The ten top clones hold around 0.058% of the sample. Sequencing used naive CD4+ T cells sorted from blood. According to the study, the label for this sample's cell subset or site signals: CD45RA+ positively selected. The receptors were sampled from a woman in her 30s in good health.

In DNA, the CDR3 is TGTGCCAGCAGACGACTAGCGGGAGTCTACGAGCAGTACTTC. Protein sequence: CASRRLAGVYEQYF. The V call is TRBV6-5, the J call TRBJ2-7; 12 nucleotides line up with TRBD2. J was trimmed by 3 bases and V by 6 bases; bases with no gene match: 3. The V gene's germline CDR1 is MNHEY and CDR2 SVGAGI. The CDR3 consists of 14 residues.

The rearrangement uses TRBV5-1 and TRBJ2-4; 14 nucleotides line up with TRBD2. The CDR3 has 18 amino acids. The germline V gene has CDR1 SGHRS and CDR2 YFSETQ. V was pared by 4 bases and J by 1 base, with 7 bases of the junction left unmatched. Here the CDR3 DNA reads TGCGCCAGCAGCCTGACTAGCGGGAGGGCCGTGGCCAAAAACATTCAGTACTTC. Protein: CASSLTSGRAVAKNIQYF.

The gene calls are TRBV6-5 and TRBJ1-3; perhaps TRBD1 as D (6 bases). With 5 bases removed from V and 4 bases from J, the gap between germline ends came to 12 bases. The CDR3 has 14 residues. Per germline, CDR1 MNHEY and CDR2 SVGAGI. Here the CDR3 reads CASSHGQLGNTIYF. CDR3 sequence (DNA): TGTGCCAGCAGTCACGGACAGCTAGGAAACACCATATATTTT.

The chain's CDR3 is CASSNQGFYEQYF. As DNA, the CDR3 is TGTGCCAGCAGTAACCAGGGATTCTACGAGCAGTACTTC. The chain uses TRBV6-5 and TRBJ2-7; possible D gene TRBD1, 5 bases. The germline V gene has CDR1 MNHEY and CDR2 SVGAGI. Deletions cut 5 bases from V and 3 bases from J, with 11 bases between. The CDR3 contains 13 residues.

V gene TRBV28 combines with J gene TRBJ2-3; D possibly matches TRBD1 or TRBD2 (5 bases each). The germline V and J ends were trimmed by 5 bases and 11 bases, with 17 bases remaining between them. Germline assignment: CDR1 MDHEN and CDR2 SYDVKM. CDR3 size: 13 residues. CDR3 amino acids: CASSRGDGPEQYF. The CDR3 region has the DNA TGTGCCAGCAGTCGTGGGGACGGACCGGAGCAGTATTTT.

CDR3: CASSFEGYNEQFF. The CDR3 DNA is TGTGCCAGCAGTTTTGAGGGATACAATGAGCAGTTCTTC. V usage is TRBV27 and J usage is TRBJ2-1, with D possibly TRBD2 on 5 matching bases. This CDR3 spans 13 amino acids. The germline V gene encodes CDR1 MNHEY and CDR2 SMNVEV (reference sequence). V lost 3 bases to trimming and J lost 4 bases, with 7 bases between them.

The chain links TRBV7-2 to TRBJ2-3; TRBD2 agrees at 7 bases. Germline assignment: CDR1 SGHTA and CDR2 FQGNSA. This CDR3 is 17 amino acids long. V lost 5 bases and J lost 2; bases outside the gene matches: 13. The CDR3 region has the DNA TGTGCCAGCAGCCCCACCTCCGGGACTACGTACACAGATACGCAGTATTTT. This encodes CASSPTSGTTYTDTQYF.

This clone was detected only once. DNA for the CDR3: TGTGCCAGCACCCCGGAGGTAGCGGCAGATACGCAGTATTTT. This codes for CASTPEVAADTQYF. The genes are TRBV6-1 and TRBJ2-3; D perhaps matches TRBD2 (6 bases). CDR1 and CDR2 (germline): MNHNS, SASEGT. Trimming left V 7 bases short and J 4 bases short, with 15 bases between. There are 14 residues in the CDR3.

V usage is TRBV28 and J usage is TRBJ2-7, with no clear D. The CDR3 is 12 residues long. Trimming cost V 7 bases and J 2 bases, with 9 bases left between them. Per the germline V gene, CDR1 is MDHEN and CDR2 is SYDVKM. CDR3 amino acids: CASTTAPYEQYF. The CDR3 bases are TGTGCCAGCACCACGGCCCCCTACGAGCAGTACTTC.

As to this clone: This sample also contains other DNA sequences that code for the same CDR3. This chain joins TRBV5-1 and TRBJ2-6; D ambiguous. CDR3 length equals 13 residues. V was pared by 1 base and J by 1 base, with 0 bases between. From germline, CDR1 is SGHRS and CDR2 YFSETQ. The CDR3 DNA follows: TGCGCCAGCAGCTTGTCTGGGGCCAACGTCCTGACTTTC. Translated: CASSLSGANVLTF.

V usage is TRBV30 and J usage is TRBJ1-1; unclear D gene. Germline CDR1 GTSNPN, CDR2 SVGIG (reference sequence). V lost 2 bases, J lost 1 base, and 8 bases lay in between. CDR3 length equals 13 residues. The CDR3 spells CAWSRAANTEAFF. CDR3 bases: TGTGCCTGGAGTCGGGCAGCGAACACTGAAGCTTTCTTT.

The J gene is TRBJ1-2, the V gene TRBV27; D gene uncertain. V was clipped by 10 bases and J by 10 bases, with 22 bases between them. From germline, CDR1 is MNHEY and CDR2 SMNVEV (reference sequence). The CDR3 contains 13 residues. The CDR3 DNA sequence: TGTGCCACCCGCCTTTACGCAGGACGGGACTACACCTTC. Encoded protein: CATRLYAGRDYTF.

V and J are TRBV2 and TRBJ1-2; TRBD1 is a possible D gene (6 bases). Between the trimmed V and J ends, which lost 3 bases and 3 bases, there was a span of 11 bases. This CDR3 has 14 amino acids. Germline lookup yields CDR1 SNHLY and CDR2 FYNNEI. DNA of the CDR3: TGTGCCAGCAGTGATAGAAGGACAGACTATGGCTACACCTTC. This gives the protein CASSDRRTDYGYTF.

This chain links TRBV11-3 with TRBJ2-5; D remains ambiguous. The CDR3 extends over 16 amino acids. V was cut by 0 bases and J by 1 base, with 12 bases left in between. Looked up from germline, CDR1 is SGHNT and CDR2 is YENEEA. The CDR3 nucleotides are TGTGCCAGCAGCTTAGAGGGCAAACCCACCCAAGAGACCCAGTACTTC. Translation gives CASSLEGKPTQETQYF.

This chain connects TRBV7-2 to TRBJ2-1, with 11 bases that match TRBD2. This CDR3 contains 16 residues. After removal of 4 bases from V and 10 bases from J, the junction contained 12 bases not matched to a gene. The germline CDR1 and CDR2 sequences are SGHTA and FQGNSA. The CDR3 region has the DNA TGTGCCAGCAGCTCCCTAGCGGGAGGCTCTCTCGGAGAGCAGTTCTTC. Protein sequence: CASSSLAGGSLGEQFF.

To note about this clone: At the DNA level, this CDR3 is encoded by other sequences in the same sample as well. The chain recombines TRBV18 with TRBJ1-1; D is unclear. Trimming left V 3 bases short and J 0 bases short, with 8 bases between. The CDR3 spans 14 residues. Germline CDR1 KGHSH, CDR2 LQKENI. The CDR3 coding sequence is TGTGCCAGCTCACCTCTCAGTATGAACACTGAAGCTTTCTTT. Protein product: CASSPLSMNTEAFF.